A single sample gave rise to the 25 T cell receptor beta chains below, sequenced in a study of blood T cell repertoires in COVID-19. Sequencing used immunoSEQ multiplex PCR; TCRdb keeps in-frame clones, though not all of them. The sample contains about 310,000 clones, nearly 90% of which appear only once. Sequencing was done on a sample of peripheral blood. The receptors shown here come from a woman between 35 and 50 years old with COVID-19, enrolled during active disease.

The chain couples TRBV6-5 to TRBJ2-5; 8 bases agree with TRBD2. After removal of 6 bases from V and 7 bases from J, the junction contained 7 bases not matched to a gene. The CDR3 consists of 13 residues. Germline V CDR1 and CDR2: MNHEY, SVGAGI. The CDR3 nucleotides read TGTGCCAGCAGCGGACTAGCTTCCGGGACCCAGTACTTC. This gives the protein CASSGLASGTQYF.

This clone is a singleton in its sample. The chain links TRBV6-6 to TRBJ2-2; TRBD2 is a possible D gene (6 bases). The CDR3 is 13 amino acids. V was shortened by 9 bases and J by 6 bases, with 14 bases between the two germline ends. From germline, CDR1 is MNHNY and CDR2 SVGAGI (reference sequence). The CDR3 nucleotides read TGTGCCAGTATCCCTAGCGAGGCCGGGGAGCTGTTTTTT. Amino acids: CASIPSEAGELFF.

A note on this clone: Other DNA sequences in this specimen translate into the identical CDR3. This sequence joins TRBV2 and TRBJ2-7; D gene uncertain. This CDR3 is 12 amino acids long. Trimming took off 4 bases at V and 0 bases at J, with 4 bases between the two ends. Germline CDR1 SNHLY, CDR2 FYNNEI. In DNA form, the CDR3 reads TGTGCCAGCAGTGCGTCCTCCTACGAGCAGTACTTC. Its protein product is CASSASSYEQYF.

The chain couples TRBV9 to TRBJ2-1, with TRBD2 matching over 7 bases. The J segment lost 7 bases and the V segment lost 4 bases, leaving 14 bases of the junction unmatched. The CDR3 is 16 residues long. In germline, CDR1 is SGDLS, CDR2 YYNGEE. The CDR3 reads CASSPQAQRGSNEQFF. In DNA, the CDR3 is TGTGCCAGCAGCCCTCAAGCCCAGCGGGGATCTAATGAGCAGTTCTTC. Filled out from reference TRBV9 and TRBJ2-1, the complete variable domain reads DSGVTQTPKHLITATGQRVTLRCSPRSGDLSVYWYQQSLDQGLQFLIQYYNGEERAKGNILERFSAQQFPDLHSELNLSSLELGDSALYFCASSPQAQRGSNEQFFGPGTRLTVL.

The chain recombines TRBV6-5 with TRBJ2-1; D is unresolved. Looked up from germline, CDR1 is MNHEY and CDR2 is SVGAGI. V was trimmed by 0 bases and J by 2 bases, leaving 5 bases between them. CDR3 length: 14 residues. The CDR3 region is CASSYSPAYNEQFF. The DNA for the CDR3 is TGTGCCAGCAGTTACTCTCCAGCCTACAATGAGCAGTTCTTC.

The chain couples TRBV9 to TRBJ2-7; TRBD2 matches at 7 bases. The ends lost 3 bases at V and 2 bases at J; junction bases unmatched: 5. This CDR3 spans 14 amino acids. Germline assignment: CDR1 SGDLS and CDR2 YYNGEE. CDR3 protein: CASSAGGGAYEQYF. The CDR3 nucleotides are TGTGCCAGCAGCGCCGGTGGGGGGGCCTACGAGCAGTACTTC.

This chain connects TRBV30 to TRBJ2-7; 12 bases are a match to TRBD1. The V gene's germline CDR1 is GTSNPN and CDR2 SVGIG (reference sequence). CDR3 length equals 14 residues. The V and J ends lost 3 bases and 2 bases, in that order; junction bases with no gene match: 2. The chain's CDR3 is CAWRRDRGPYEQYF. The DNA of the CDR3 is TGTGCCTGGAGGAGGGACAGGGGGCCCTACGAGCAGTACTTC.

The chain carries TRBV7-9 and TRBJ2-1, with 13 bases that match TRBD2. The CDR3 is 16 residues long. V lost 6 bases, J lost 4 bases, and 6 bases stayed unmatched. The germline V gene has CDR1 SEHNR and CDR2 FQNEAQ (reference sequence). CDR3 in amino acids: CASSQRTSGSYNEQFF. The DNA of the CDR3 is TGTGCCAGCAGTCAGCGGACTAGCGGGAGTTACAATGAGCAGTTCTTC.

CDR3 loop: CASSWVRDTEETQYF. The CDR3 region has the DNA TGCGCCAGCAGCTGGGTCCGGGACACAGAAGAGACCCAGTACTTC. The chain is built from TRBV5-1 and TRBJ2-5; maybe TRBD1 (6 bases). V was cut by 3 bases and J by 3 bases, with 15 bases left in between. The CDR3 spans 15 residues. The germline V gene encodes CDR1 SGHRS and CDR2 YFSETQ.

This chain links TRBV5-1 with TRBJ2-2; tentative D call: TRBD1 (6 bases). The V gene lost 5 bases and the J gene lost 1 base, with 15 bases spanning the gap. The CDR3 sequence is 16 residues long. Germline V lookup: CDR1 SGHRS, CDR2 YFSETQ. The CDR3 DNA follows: TGCGCCAGCAGTCTGCTGCAGGGGCAGAACACCGGGGAGCTGTTTTTT. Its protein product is CASSLLQGQNTGELFF.

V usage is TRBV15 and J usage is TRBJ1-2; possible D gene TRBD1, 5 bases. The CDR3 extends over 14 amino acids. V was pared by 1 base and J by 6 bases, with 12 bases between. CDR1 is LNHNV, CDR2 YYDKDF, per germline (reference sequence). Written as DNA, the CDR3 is TGTGCCACCAGCAGAGCCGGAGGGGTAGATGGCTACACCTTC. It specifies CATSRAGGVDGYTF.

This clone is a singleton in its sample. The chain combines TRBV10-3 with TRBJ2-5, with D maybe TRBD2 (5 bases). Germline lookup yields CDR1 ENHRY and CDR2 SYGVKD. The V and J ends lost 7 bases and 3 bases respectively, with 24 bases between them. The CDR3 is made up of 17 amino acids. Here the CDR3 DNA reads TGTGCCATCACCGTCGTTGTTTGGGAGCCCACCAAAGAGACCCAGTACTTC. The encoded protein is CAITVVVWEPTKETQYF.

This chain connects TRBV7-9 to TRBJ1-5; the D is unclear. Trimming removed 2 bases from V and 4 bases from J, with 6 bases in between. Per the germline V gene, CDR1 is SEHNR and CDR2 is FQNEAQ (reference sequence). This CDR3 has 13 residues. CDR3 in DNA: TGTGCCAGCAGCTTAAACGAGAATCAGCCCCAGCATTTT. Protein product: CASSLNENQPQHF.

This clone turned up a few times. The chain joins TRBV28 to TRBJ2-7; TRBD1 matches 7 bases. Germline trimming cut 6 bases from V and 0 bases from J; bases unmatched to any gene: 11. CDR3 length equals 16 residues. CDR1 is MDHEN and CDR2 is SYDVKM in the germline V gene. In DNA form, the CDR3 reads TGTGCCAGCAGACCCCCGAAGACAGGGACCTCCTACGAGCAGTACTTC. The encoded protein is CASRPPKTGTSYEQYF.

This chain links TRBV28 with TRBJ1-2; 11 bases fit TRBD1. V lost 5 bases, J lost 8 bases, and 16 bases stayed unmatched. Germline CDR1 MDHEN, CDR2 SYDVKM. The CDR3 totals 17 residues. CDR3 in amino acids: CASSPDRARDRGDGYTF. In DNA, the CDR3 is TGTGCCAGCAGTCCCGATCGGGCCCGGGACAGGGGGGACGGCTACACCTTC.

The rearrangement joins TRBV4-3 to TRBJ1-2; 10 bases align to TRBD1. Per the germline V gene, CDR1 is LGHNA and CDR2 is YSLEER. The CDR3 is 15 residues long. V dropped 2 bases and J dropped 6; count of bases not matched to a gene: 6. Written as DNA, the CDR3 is TGCGCCAGCAGCCAAACACGGGACAGGGGAAATGGCTACACCTTC. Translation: CASSQTRDRGNGYTF.

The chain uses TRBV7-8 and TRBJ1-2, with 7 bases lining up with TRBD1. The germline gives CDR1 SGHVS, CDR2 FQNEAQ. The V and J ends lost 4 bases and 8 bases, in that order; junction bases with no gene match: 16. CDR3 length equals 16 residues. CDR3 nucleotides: TGTGCCAGCAGCTCCCCGGGACAGCCTGAGGAGCAAGGCTACACCTTC. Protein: CASSSPGQPEEQGYTF. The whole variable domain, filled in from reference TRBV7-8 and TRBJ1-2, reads GAGVSQSPRYKVAKRGQDVALRCDPISGHVSLFWYQQALGQGPEFLTYFQNEAQLDKSGLPSDRFFAERPEGSVSTLKIQRTQQEDSAVYLCASSSPGQPEEQGYTFGSGTRLTVV.

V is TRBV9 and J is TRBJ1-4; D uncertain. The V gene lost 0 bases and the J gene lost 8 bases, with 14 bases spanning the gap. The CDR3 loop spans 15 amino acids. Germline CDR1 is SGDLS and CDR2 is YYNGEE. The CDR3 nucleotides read TGTGCCAGCAGCGTAGGGTCTGGCTTGGTGGAAAAACTGTTTTTT. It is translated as CASSVGSGLVEKLFF.

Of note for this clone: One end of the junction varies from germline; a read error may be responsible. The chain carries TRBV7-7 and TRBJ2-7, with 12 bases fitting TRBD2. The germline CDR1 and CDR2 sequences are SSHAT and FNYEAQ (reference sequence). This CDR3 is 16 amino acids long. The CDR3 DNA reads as TGTGCTAGCAGTTCCGGGACTAGCGGGCTCTCCTACGAGCAGTACTTC. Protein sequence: CASSSGTSGLSYEQYF.

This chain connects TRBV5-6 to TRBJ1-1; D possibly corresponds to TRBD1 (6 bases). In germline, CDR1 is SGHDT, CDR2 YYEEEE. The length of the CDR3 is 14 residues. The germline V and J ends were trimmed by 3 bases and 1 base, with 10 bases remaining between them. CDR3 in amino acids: CASSSPGQNTEAFF. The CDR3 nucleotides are TGTGCCAGCAGCTCACCGGGACAGAACACTGAAGCTTTCTTT.

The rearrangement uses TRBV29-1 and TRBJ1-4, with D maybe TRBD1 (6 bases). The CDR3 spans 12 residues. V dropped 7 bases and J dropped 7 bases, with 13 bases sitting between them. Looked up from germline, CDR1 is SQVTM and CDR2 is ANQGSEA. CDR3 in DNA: TGCAGCGCCGGGGGGCTAGGTGAAAAACTGTTTTTT. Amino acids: CSAGGLGEKLFF.

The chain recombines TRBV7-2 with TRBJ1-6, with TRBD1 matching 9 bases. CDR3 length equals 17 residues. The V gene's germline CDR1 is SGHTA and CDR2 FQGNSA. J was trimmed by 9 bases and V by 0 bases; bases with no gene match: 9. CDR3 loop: CASSLAARTGAGSPLHF. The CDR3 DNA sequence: TGTGCCAGCAGCTTAGCCGCGAGGACAGGGGCCGGTTCACCCCTCCACTTT.

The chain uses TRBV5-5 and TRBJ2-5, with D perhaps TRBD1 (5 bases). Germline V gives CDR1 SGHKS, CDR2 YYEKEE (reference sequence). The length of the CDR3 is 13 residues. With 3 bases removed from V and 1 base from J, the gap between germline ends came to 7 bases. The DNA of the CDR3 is TGTGCCAGCAGCTCGGACACCCAAGAGACCCAGTACTTC. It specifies CASSSDTQETQYF.

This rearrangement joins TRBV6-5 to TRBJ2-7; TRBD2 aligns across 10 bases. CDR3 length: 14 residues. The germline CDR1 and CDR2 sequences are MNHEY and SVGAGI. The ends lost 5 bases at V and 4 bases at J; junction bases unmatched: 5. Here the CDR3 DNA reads TGTGCCAGCAGTCCCGGGACTAGCGCTTACGAGCAGTACTTC. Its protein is CASSPGTSAYEQYF.

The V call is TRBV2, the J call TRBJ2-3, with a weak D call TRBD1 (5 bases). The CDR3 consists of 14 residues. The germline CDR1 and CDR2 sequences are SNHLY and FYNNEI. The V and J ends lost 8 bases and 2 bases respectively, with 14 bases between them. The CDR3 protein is CASGLDSITDTQYF. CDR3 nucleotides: TGTGCCAGCGGGTTAGACAGCATCACAGATACGCAGTATTTT. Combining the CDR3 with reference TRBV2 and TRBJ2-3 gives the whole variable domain EPEVTQTPSHQVTQMGQEVILRCVPISNHLYFYWYRQILGQKVEFLVSFYNNEISEKSEIFDDQFSVERPDGSNFTLKIRSTKLEDSAMYFCASGLDSITDTQYFGPGTRLTVL.